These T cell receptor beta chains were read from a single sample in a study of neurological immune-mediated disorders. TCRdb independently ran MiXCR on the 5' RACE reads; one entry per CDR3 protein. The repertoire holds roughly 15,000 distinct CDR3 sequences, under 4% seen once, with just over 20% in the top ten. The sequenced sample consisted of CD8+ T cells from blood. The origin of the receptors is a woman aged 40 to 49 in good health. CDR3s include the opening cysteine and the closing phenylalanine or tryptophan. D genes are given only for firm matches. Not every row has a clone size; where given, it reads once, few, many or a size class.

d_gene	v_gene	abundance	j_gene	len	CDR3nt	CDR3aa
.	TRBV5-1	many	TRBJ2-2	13	TGCGCCAGCTCCGCTGGCCGCACCGGGGAGCTGTTTTTT	CASSAGRTGELFF
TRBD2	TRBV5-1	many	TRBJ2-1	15	TGCGCCAGCAGACATAGCGGGAGCCACTACAATGAGCAGTTCTTC	CASRHSGSHYNEQFF
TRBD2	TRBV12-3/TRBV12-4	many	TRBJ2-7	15	TGTGCCAGCAGTTTTCAAGCGGGAGGGCCCCACGAGCAGTACTTC	CASSFQAGGPHEQYF
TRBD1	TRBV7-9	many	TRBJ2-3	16	TGTGCCAGCAGCCCTCGACAGGGACCCTTCACAGATACGCAGTATTTT	CASSPRQGPFTDTQYF
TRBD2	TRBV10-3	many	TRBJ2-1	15	TGTGCCATCAGTGAGATGACTAGCGGGAGGGATGAGCAGTTCTTC	CAISEMTSGRDEQFF
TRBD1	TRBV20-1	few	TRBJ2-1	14	TGCAGTGCTGCGGGACAGGGATCCTACAATGAGCAGTTCTTC	CSAAGQGSYNEQFF
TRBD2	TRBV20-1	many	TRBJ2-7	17	TGCAGTGCTGGGGTGAAGTGGGGTCTAGCGGACCGCTACGAGCAGTACTTC	CSAGVKWGLADRYEQYF
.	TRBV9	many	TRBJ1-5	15	TGTGCCAGCAGCGTAGTACACACCTGGAATCAGCCCCAGCATTTT	CASSVVHTWNQPQHF
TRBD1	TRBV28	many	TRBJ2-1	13	TGTGCCAGCAGCGACAGGGTCCGGATCGAGCAGTTCTTC	CASSDRVRIEQFF
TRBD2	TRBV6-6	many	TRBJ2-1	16	TGTGCCAGCAGTTACTCGGCGGGAGGGGCCTACAATGAGCAGTTCTTC	CASSYSAGGAYNEQFF
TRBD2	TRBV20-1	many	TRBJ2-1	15	TGCAGTGCTAGGGGACTAGGGGGCTCCTACAATGAGCAGTTCTTC	CSARGLGGSYNEQFF
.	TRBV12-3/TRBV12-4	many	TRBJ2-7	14	TGTGCCAGCCGCCCTGCTGGGCTCTCCTACGAGCAGTACTTC	CASRPAGLSYEQYF
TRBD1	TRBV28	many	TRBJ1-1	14	TGTGCCAGCAGACCACAGGGGTTTAACACTGAAGCTTTCTTT	CASRPQGFNTEAFF
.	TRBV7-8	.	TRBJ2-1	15	TGTGCCAGCAGCTTACCGGGACCTTACTACAATGAGCAGTTCTTC	CASSLPGPYYNEQFF
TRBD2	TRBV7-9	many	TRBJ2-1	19	TGTGCCAGCAGCTTAACCCTGGGACTAGCGGGAGGGCTCTACAATGAGCAGTTCTTC	CASSLTLGLAGGLYNEQFF
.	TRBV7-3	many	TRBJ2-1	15	TGTGCCAGCAGCTCGCCCGGCGGTCTTAACAATGAGCAGTTCTTC	CASSSPGGLNNEQFF
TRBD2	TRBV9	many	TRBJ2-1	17	TGTGCCAGCAGCGTCGAAACTAGCGGGAGGGCCCACAATGAGCAGTTCTTC	CASSVETSGRAHNEQFF
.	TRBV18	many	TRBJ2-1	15	TGTGCCAGCTCACCAGGCGGCCAATCCTACAATGAGCAGTTCTTC	CASSPGGQSYNEQFF
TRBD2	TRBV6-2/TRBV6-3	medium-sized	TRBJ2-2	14	TGTGCCAGCAGTTACGAGCGGGAGGGCGGGGAGCTGTTTTTT	CASSYEREGGELFF
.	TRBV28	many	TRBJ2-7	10	TGTGCCAGCAGTAACTACGAGCAGTACTTC	CASSNYEQYF
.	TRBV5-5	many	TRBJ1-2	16	TGTGCCAGCAGCTTGAGGGTTGATGAGGGCATTGATGGCTACACCTTC	CASSLRVDEGIDGYTF
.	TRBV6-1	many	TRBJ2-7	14	TGTGCCAGCAGTGAAATTGAGGCTAGCTACGAGCAGTACTTC	CASSEIEASYEQYF
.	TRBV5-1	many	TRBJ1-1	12	TGCGCCAGCAGCTTGATGAACACTGAAGCTTTCTTT	CASSLMNTEAFF
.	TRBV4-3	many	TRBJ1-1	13	TGCGCCAGCAGCCAAGATACCCGGGGTGGTAGGATCTTT	CASSQDTRGGRIF
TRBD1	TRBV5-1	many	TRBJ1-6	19	TGCGCCAGCAGCTGGCCGAGGACAGGGGCGAAACCAGATAATTCACCCCTCCACTTT	CASSWPRTGAKPDNSPLHF
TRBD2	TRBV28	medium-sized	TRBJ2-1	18	TGTGCCAGCAGCACCTCAACTAGCGGGAGGGGAATTTACAATGAGCAGTTCTTC	CASSTSTSGRGIYNEQFF
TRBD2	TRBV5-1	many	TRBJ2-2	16	TGCGCCAGCAGCTTGGTGGCGGGAGTGCACACCGGGGAGCTGTTTTTT	CASSLVAGVHTGELFF
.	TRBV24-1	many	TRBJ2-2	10	TGTGCCACCAGCCAGGGGGAGCTGTTTTTT	CATSQGELFF
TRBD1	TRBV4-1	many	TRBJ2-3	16	TGCGCCAGCAGCCAAGAACCGGGACAGGGGACAGATACGCAGTATTTT	CASSQEPGQGTDTQYF
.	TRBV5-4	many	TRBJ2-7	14	TGTGCCAGCAGCTTGAGCAGGTCCTCCTACGAGCAGTACTTC	CASSLSRSSYEQYF
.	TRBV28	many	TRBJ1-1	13	TGTGCCAGCAGTTACACCCTGAACACTGAAGCTTTCTTT	CASSYTLNTEAFF
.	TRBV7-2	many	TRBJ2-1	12	TGTGCCAGCAGCTTATCAGGGGTTGAGCAGTTCTTC	CASSLSGVEQFF
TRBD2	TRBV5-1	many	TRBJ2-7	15	TGCGCCAGCAGCCTTTGGACTAGCGGTTCCTACGAGCAGTACTTC	CASSLWTSGSYEQYF
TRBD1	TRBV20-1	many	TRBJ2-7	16	TGCAGTGCTAGAGTTAAACTCGGGACAGGCCGATACGAGCAGTACTTC	CSARVKLGTGRYEQYF
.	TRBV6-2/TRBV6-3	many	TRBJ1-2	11	TGTGCCAGCAGCCCAAAGGAGGGCTACACCTTC	CASSPKEGYTF
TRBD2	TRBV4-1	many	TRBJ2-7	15	TGCGCCAGCAGCCCCACGCGGGAGGTCTCCTACGAGCAGTACTTC	CASSPTREVSYEQYF
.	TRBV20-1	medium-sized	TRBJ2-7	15	TGCAGTGCTAGAGGACCGGGCAGTAACCCCTACGAGCAGTACTTC	CSARGPGSNPYEQYF
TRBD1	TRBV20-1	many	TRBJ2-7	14	TGCAGTGCCCGAGCGTTGGACAGGGAGTACGAGCAGTACTTC	CSARALDREYEQYF
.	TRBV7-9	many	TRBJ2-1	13	TGTGCCAGCAGCTTATCCGGGTATGGTGAGCAGTTCTTC	CASSLSGYGEQFF
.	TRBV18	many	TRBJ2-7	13	TGTGCCAGCTCACCCGCACGGGATCGCGAGCAGTACTTC	CASSPARDREQYF
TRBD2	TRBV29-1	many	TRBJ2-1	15	TGCAGCGTTGAAGAGGCTAAGCGGGAAGACAATGAGCAGTTCTTC	CSVEEAKREDNEQFF
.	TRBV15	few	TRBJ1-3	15	TGTGCCACCACTCCAACGATTATCTCTGGAAACACCATATATTTT	CATTPTIISGNTIYF
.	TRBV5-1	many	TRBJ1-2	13	TGCGCCAGCAGCTCAGGGGAATCTGATGGCTACACCTTC	CASSSGESDGYTF
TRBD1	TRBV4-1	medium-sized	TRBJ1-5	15	TGCGCCAGCAGCCAAGGTAGGGGGCTGAATCAGCCCCAGCATTTT	CASSQGRGLNQPQHF
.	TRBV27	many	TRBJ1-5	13	TGTGCCAGCAGTTTGGCGCGTAATCAGCCCCAGCATTTT	CASSLARNQPQHF
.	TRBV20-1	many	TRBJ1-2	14	TGCAGTGCTAGAGATTCAGACTTCCCGGGAGGCTACACCTTC	CSARDSDFPGGYTF
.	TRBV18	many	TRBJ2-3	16	TGTGCCAGCTCACCGCAGGGTGGCGGGACTGCAGATACGCAGTATTTT	CASSPQGGGTADTQYF
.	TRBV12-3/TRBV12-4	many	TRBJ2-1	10	TGTGCCAGCCGCGGCCATGAGCAGTTCTTC	CASRGHEQFF
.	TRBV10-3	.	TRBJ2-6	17	TGTGACATCAGTGGAGCAGGGGTCGACTATGGGGCCAACGTCCTGACTTTC	CDISGAGVDYGANVLTF
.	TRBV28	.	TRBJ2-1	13	TGTGCCAGCAGTACCCGACGGGAGAATGAGCAGTTCTTC	CASSTRRENEQFF
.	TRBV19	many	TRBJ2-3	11	TGTGCCAGTATTGCAGGTTCTGCGCAGTATTTT	CASIAGSAQYF
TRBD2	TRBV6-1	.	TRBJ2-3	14	TGTGCCAGCCGTACTAGCGGTCTCACAGATACGCAGTATTTT	CASRTSGLTDTQYF
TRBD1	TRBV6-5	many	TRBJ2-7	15	TGTGCCAGCAGTTACCCGGCAGGGGGAACCTACGAGCAGTACTTC	CASSYPAGGTYEQYF
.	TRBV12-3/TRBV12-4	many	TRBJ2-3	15	TGTGCCAGCAGCCGGGATACAGTCAGCACAGATACGCAGTATTTT	CASSRDTVSTDTQYF
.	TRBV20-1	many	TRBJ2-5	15	TGCAGTGCTAGAGATGCGCCGGACAGCTTGGAGACCCAGTACTTC	CSARDAPDSLETQYF
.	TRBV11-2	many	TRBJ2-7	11	TGTGCCAGTGGACAGAACTACGAGCAGTACTTC	CASGQNYEQYF
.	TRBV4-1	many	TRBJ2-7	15	TGCGCCAGCAGCTGGGACTTATCCAGCTCCTACGAGCAGTACTTC	CASSWDLSSSYEQYF
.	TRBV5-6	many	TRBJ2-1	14	TGTGCCAGCACCCCCCTTGACACCTACAATGAGCAGTTCTTC	CASTPLDTYNEQFF
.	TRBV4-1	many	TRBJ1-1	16	TGCGCCAGCAGCCATGTACAGGGTCTTATGAACACTGAAGCTTTCTTT	CASSHVQGLMNTEAFF